Here is one T cell receptor (beta chain) with its context. Its cognate antigen is unknown. Other DNA sequences within the sample encode an identical CDR3. It was into CD45RA+ naive and CD45RA-negative memory subsets that the CD4+ cells were split. These data are taken from a study of shared clonotypes between healthy human individuals. Study context: For every donor, three CD4 naive, three CD4 memory, two CD8 naive and one CD8 memory plates were used. Points from the study as a whole: Non-shared clonotypes showed lower generation probabilities than clonotypes common to all four donors.

Profiling relied on immunoSEQ multiplex PCR, and the TCRdb table lists in-frame clones only, not all of them. This sample has around 2,000,000 clones, with around 95% found just once. The germline gives CDR1 SGHRS, CDR2 YFSETQ. V dropped 0 bases and J dropped 4 bases, with 8 bases sitting between them. This CDR3 spans 13 amino acids. The TCR was taken from a man between 18 and 29 years old in good health. V usage is TRBV5-1 and J usage is TRBJ2-7; D might be TRBD1 or TRBD2, each matching 6 bases. The specimen sequenced was naive CD4+ T cells sorted from blood. Subset described: CD45RA+ positively selected. The CDR3, as DNA: TGCGCCAGCAGCTTGGAGGGGGGTTACGAGCAGTACTTC. Translating gives CASSLEGGYEQYF.